A selection of T cell receptor beta chains follows, all from one sample in a study of cytomegalovirus exposure and HLA in healthy donors. Profiling relied on immunoSEQ multiplex PCR, and the TCRdb table lists in-frame clones only, not all of them. The sample includes 170,000 or so clones, 84% of them seen just once. Sequencing was performed on PBMCs. The source is a boy under 10 years old in good health and CMV-seronegative. Each CDR3 is given with its conserved first and last residue. Fields, in order: D gene, V gene, clone size, J gene, CDR3 protein, CDR3 DNA. D genes are given only for firm matches. Expanded clones get a size class; other rows say once, few or many, or leave the size out.

>TRBD2|TRBV29-1|.|TRBJ2-5
CSVEVAGGTQYF
TGCAGCGTTGAAGTAGCGGGTGGGACCCAGTACTTC
>TRBD2|TRBV10-2|.|TRBJ2-1
CASRDIFTSGSYNEQFF
TGCGCCAGCAGGGACATCTTCACTAGCGGGAGCTACAATGAGCAGTTCTTC
>TRBD1|TRBV19|.|TRBJ1-1
CASSSRGTEGPLGTEAFF
TGTGCCAGTAGTTCCCGCGGGACAGAAGGCCCTTTGGGCACTGAAGCTTTCTTT
>.|TRBV27|.|TRBJ1-1
CASSVSQANTEAFF
TGTGCCAGCAGTGTATCACAGGCGAACACTGAAGCTTTCTTT
>.|TRBV6-6|.|TRBJ1-5
CASARGPHSNQPQHF
TGTGCCAGCGCCCGAGGGCCCCATAGCAATCAGCCCCAGCATTTT
>TRBD2|TRBV5-4|.|TRBJ2-5
CASSAGTSGREYQETQYF
TGTGCCAGCAGCGCCGGGACTAGCGGGAGAGAGTACCAAGAGACCCAGTACTTC
>.|TRBV6-1|.|TRBJ2-4
CASSAQVGSLAKNIQYF
TGTGCCAGCAGTGCCCAGGTGGGCAGCCTAGCCAAAAACATTCAGTACTTC
>.|TRBV6-5|.|TRBJ1-3
CASSYSGASGNTIYF
TGTGCCAGCAGTTACTCAGGGGCCTCTGGAAACACCATATATTTT
>.|TRBV5-1|.|TRBJ2-3
CASSWGVAQYF
TGCGCCAGCAGCTGGGGGGTAGCGCAGTATTTT
>TRBD1|TRBV19|.|TRBJ2-1
CASSIVDTGGEYEQFF
TGTGCCAGTAGTATAGTTGATACAGGGGGCGAGTATGAGCAGTTCTTC
>.|TRBV6-5|.|TRBJ1-1
CASSINDRPNTEAFF
TGTGCCAGCAGTATAAACGACAGGCCGAACACTGAAGCTTTCTTT
>TRBD1|TRBV11-2|.|TRBJ2-5
CASSATGTQETQYF
TGTGCCAGCAGCGCGACAGGGACCCAAGAGACCCAGTACTTC
>TRBD2|TRBV4-1|.|TRBJ2-3
CASSQDGVGGSTDTQYF
TGCGCCAGCAGCCAAGATGGCGTGGGGGGGAGCACAGATACGCAGTATTTT
>.|TRBV23-1|.|TRBJ2-5
CASSQHSWSGCQETQYF
TGCGCCAGCAGTCAACATTCATGGAGCGGGTGCCAAGAGACCCAGTACTTC
>.|TRBV2|once|TRBJ1-2
CASQRERENGYTF
TGTGCCAGCCAACGGGAGAGGGAAAATGGCTACACCTTC
>.|TRBV6-1|.|TRBJ1-1
CASSEVEVGGGTEAFF
TGTGCCAGCAGTGAAGTGGAGGTAGGGGGGGGCACTGAAGCTTTCTTT
>.|TRBV5-1|.|TRBJ1-1
CASSSRLGEDTEAFF
TGCGCCAGCAGCTCCCGTTTGGGGGAGGACACTGAAGCTTTCTTT
>TRBD2|TRBV6-1|few|TRBJ2-3
CASSEASGGAWSQDTQYF
TGTGCCAGCAGTGAAGCTTCGGGGGGAGCTTGGTCCCAAGATACGCAGTATTTT
>.|TRBV10-1|.|TRBJ2-7
CASSESGDSHEQYF
TGCGCCAGCAGTGAGTCAGGAGACTCCCACGAGCAGTACTTC
>TRBD1|TRBV6-5|.|TRBJ1-1
CASRPRGPSNTEAFF
TGTGCCAGCAGACCCAGGGGGCCGTCGAACACTGAAGCTTTCTTT
>TRBD1|TRBV6-5|.|TRBJ1-6
CASNPTGAGSPLHF
TGTGCCAGCAACCCGACAGGGGCGGGTTCACCCCTCCACTTT
>TRBD1|TRBV5-1|few|TRBJ2-1
CASSLAAGGLGEQFF
TGCGCCAGCAGCTTGGCAGCAGGGGGATTGGGTGAGCAGTTCTTC
>.|TRBV7-3|.|TRBJ2-1
CASSLRDSYNEQFF
TGTGCCAGCAGCTTGAGGGACTCTTACAATGAGCAGTTCTTC
>TRBD2|TRBV28|.|TRBJ2-3
CASTPLLLAGEMTDTQYF
TGTGCCAGCACCCCCCTCCTCCTAGCGGGAGAGATGACAGATACGCAGTATTTT
>.|TRBV9|.|TRBJ2-1
CASSVRTNNEQFF
TGTGCCAGCAGCGTAAGAACTAACAATGAGCAGTTCTTC
>TRBD1|TRBV19|.|TRBJ1-6
CASRGQDRSPLHF
TGTGCCAGTAGGGGACAGGACCGTTCACCCCTCCACTTT
>.|TRBV4-1|.|TRBJ2-5
CASSQDLGLPLRETQYF
TGCGCCAGCAGCCAAGATCTTGGACTACCCCTGCGAGAGACCCAGTACTTC
>TRBD2|TRBV28|once|TRBJ2-1
CASSPNGGRPYNEQFF
TGTGCCAGCAGCCCGAACGGCGGGAGGCCATACAATGAGCAGTTCTTC
>TRBD2|TRBV10-3|.|TRBJ2-1
CAISEGLAEYNEQFF
TGTGCCATCAGTGAGGGACTAGCGGAGTACAATGAGCAGTTCTTC
>.|TRBV27|.|TRBJ2-7
CASRLAGPSYEQYF
TGTGCCAGCCGGTTGGCAGGGCCCTCCTACGAGCAGTACTTC
>.|TRBV7-2|.|TRBJ1-5
CASSSGSPQPQHF
TGTGCCAGCAGCTCAGGGTCCCCTCAGCCCCAGCATTTT
>TRBD1|TRBV27|.|TRBJ2-1
CASSSRTGTGNEQFF
TGTGCCAGCAGTTCCCGGACAGGGACGGGCAATGAGCAGTTCTTC
>TRBD1|TRBV28|once|TRBJ1-5
CASSLRQGDQPQHF
TGTGCCAGCAGTCTAAGACAGGGCGATCAGCCCCAGCATTTT
>.|TRBV19|.|TRBJ1-2
CASSTPIEGAGYGYTF
TGTGCCAGTAGTACACCCATCGAGGGAGCGGGCTATGGCTACACCTTC
>.|TRBV7-9|.|TRBJ2-1
CASSLGGVSEQFF
TGTGCCAGCAGCTTAGGGGGAGTTAGTGAGCAGTTCTTC
>TRBD2|TRBV2|.|TRBJ2-1
CASSALAEINEQFF
TGTGCCAGCAGTGCACTAGCGGAGATCAATGAGCAGTTCTTC
>.|TRBV30|.|TRBJ1-2
CAWSVPPLGGGYTF
TGTGCCTGGAGTGTCCCACCCCTCGGAGGAGGCTACACCTTC
>TRBD2|TRBV4-2|once|TRBJ2-1
CASSQESSGRWNEQFF
TGTGCCAGCAGCCAAGAATCCAGCGGGAGGTGGAATGAGCAGTTCTTC
>.|TRBV4-1|.|TRBJ2-7
CASSQDLGLDDSYEQYF
TGCGCCAGCAGCCAAGACCTAGGACTGGATGACTCCTACGAGCAGTACTTC
>TRBD2|TRBV7-2|.|TRBJ2-7
CASSSGLAGVDEQYF
TGTGCCAGCAGCTCGGGACTAGCGGGAGTTGACGAGCAGTACTTC
>TRBD1|TRBV10-3|.|TRBJ1-2
CAISEGIQGSGGYTF
TGTGCCATCAGTGAGGGAATACAGGGGAGCGGGGGCTACACCTTC
>.|TRBV7-5|.|TRBJ2-1
CVRSLVLGLAGSNEQFF
TGTGTCAGAAGCTTAGTCCTCGGACTAGCGGGATCCAATGAGCAGTTCTTC
>TRBD1|TRBV28|.|TRBJ1-3
CASSFQGATGNTIYF
TGTGCCAGCAGTTTCCAGGGGGCGACGGGAAACACCATATATTTT
>.|TRBV15|.|TRBJ2-3
CATSRPPDTQYF
TGTGCCACCAGCAGACCCCCGGATACGCAGTATTTT
>.|TRBV27|.|TRBJ2-1
CASSFYTGTYYNEQFF
TGTGCCAGCAGTTTCTATACCGGGACTTACTACAATGAGCAGTTCTTC
>.|TRBV28|.|TRBJ2-7
CASSLGGAPYEQYF
TGTGCCAGCAGTTTGGGGGGAGCTCCCTACGAGCAGTACTTC
>TRBD1|TRBV27|.|TRBJ1-5
CASSGGDRGRTNQPQHF
TGTGCCAGCAGTGGGGGGGACAGGGGGCGCACGAATCAGCCCCAGCATTTT
>.|TRBV13|.|TRBJ2-5
CASSLGLTSGPYF
TGTGCCAGCAGCTTAGGACTTACGAGCGGGCCGTACTTC
>TRBD1|TRBV10-2|few|TRBJ2-1
CASSEPGQFNEQFF
TGCGCCAGCAGTGAGCCGGGACAGTTCAATGAGCAGTTCTTC
>.|TRBV5-5|.|TRBJ2-7
CASSSGLLYEQYF
TGTGCCAGCAGCTCAGGGTTACTCTACGAGCAGTACTTC
>.|TRBV27|.|TRBJ1-1
CASRATVATEAFF
TGTGCCAGCAGAGCGACGGTCGCCACTGAAGCTTTCTTT
>TRBD1|TRBV25-1|.|TRBJ1-5
CASSASTGKLGQPQHF
TGTGCCAGCAGTGCATCGACAGGGAAGTTAGGTCAGCCCCAGCATTTT
>.|TRBV7-9|.|TRBJ2-5
CASSLDFGAGAGQETQYF
TGTGCCAGCAGCTTAGACTTTGGTGCGGGGGCAGGGCAAGAGACCCAGTACTTC
>.|TRBV9|.|TRBJ1-5
CASSHWGGNQPQHF
TGTGCCAGCAGCCATTGGGGGGGCAATCAGCCCCAGCATTTT